This TCR beta chain emerged from a study of cytomegalovirus exposure and HLA in healthy donors. Overall study: The early release's HLA-typed donors yielded 78 million or so unique TCRs. Study-level findings and limits: A later analysis showed HLA-associated TCR beta chains outstripping equally common others in clonal expansion. The authors listed 150 or so TCR beta chains as cytomegalovirus-associated.

The PCR employed 60 Vbeta primers together with 13 Jbeta primers. Sequencing used immunoSEQ multiplex PCR; TCRdb keeps in-frame clones, though not all of them. The table has about 130,000 clones, around three quarters seen once; the top ten hold approximately 1.7%. Worth noting for this clone: As yet, its antigen is unknown.

The CDR3 length is 14 residues. V shed 4 bases, J shed 3 bases, and the junction held 6 bases outside the gene matches. The germline gives CDR1 SGHDT, CDR2 YYEEEE. The receptor comes from a woman aged 45-60 years in good health and CMV-seronegative. The rearrangement links TRBV5-6 to TRBJ2-7, with TRBD1 identical over 8 bases. Sequenced input: PBMCs. The CDR3 protein is CASSRGQAYYEQYF. CDR3 DNA: TGTGCCAGCAGCCGGGGACAGGCTTACTACGAGCAGTACTTC.